This T cell receptor beta chain is from a study of shared clonotypes between healthy human individuals. In the sorted-subset replicate PCRs, roughly 210 ng DNA, some 30,000 T cell genomes, was used. Produced via immunoSEQ multiplex PCR; TCRdb's table is partial and in-frame only. The repertoire includes about 1.1 million clones, approximately 77% of them detected once, and approximately 0.9% sits in the top ten. Looked up from germline, CDR1 is SQVTM and CDR2 is ANQGSEA. The V and J ends lost 6 bases and 2 bases respectively, with 16 bases between them. CDR3 length equals 14 residues. Sequenced material: memory CD4+ T cells from PBMCs. The sample's subset: CD45RA-negative fraction. The V gene is TRBV29-1, the J gene TRBJ1-2; D is undetermined. The receptor comes from a man aged 18 to 35 in good health. Some clones in this sample may be carry-over from other donors' samples. The CDR3: CSVPRRPLNYGYTF. DNA of the CDR3: TGCAGCGTGCCGCGGCGGCCGCTAAACTATGGCTACACCTTC. Looking up the rest from reference TRBV29-1 and TRBJ1-2 gives the full variable domain: SAVISQKPSRDICQRGTSLTIQCQVDSQVTMMFWYRQQPGQSLTLIATANQGSEATYESGFVIDKFPISRPNLTFSTLTVSNMSPEDSSIYLCSVPRRPLNYGYTFGSGTRLTVV.